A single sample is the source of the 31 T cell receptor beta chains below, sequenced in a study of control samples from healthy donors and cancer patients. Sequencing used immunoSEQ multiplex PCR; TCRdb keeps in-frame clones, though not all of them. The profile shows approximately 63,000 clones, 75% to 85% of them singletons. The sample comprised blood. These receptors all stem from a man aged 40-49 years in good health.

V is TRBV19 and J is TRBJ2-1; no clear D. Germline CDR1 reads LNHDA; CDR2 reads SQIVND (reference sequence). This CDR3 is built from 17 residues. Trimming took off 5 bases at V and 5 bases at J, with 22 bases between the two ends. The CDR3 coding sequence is TGTGCCAGTAGTGGGCCCATGGCAGCTTCTTGGCACAATGAGCAGTTCTTC. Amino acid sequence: CASSGPMAASWHNEQFF.

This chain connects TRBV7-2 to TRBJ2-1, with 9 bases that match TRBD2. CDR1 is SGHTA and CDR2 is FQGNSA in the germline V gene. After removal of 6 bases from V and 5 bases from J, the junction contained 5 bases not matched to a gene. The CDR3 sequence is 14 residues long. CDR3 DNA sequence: TGTGCCAGCAGAATAGCGGGAGAGCACAATGAGCAGTTCTTC. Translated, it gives CASRIAGEHNEQFF.

In nucleotides, the CDR3 is TGTGCCAGCAGCTTGTATCCGCTCTACGAGCAGTACTTC. Its protein product is CASSLYPLYEQYF. This rearrangement joins TRBV5-6 to TRBJ2-7, with no clear D. The CDR3 covers 13 residues. In germline, CDR1 is SGHDT, CDR2 YYEEEE. Trimming shortened V by 1 base and J by 3 bases, and 8 bases separated the two germline ends.

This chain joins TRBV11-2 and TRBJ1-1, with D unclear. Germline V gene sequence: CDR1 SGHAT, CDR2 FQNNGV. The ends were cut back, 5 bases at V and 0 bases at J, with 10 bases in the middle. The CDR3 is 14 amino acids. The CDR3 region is CASSPDGMNTEAFF. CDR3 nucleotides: TGTGCCAGCAGCCCTGACGGTATGAACACTGAAGCTTTCTTT.

CDR3 loop: CASSSGGQPQHF. CDR3 nucleotide sequence: TGTGCCAGCAGCTCGGGGGGTCAGCCCCAGCATTTT. The chain uses TRBV5-6 and TRBJ1-5, with a tentative D call TRBD1 (5 bases). The V and J ends lost 3 bases and 6 bases respectively, with 7 bases between them. The CDR3 length is 12 residues. Per the germline V gene, CDR1 is SGHDT and CDR2 is YYEEEE. The complete variable domain, with remaining parts taken from reference TRBV5-6 and TRBJ1-5, reads DAGVTQSPTHLIKTRGQQVTLRCSPKSGHDTVSWYQQALGQGPQFIFQYYEEEERQRGNFPDRFSGHQFPNYSSELNVNALLLGDSALYLCASSSGGQPQHFGDGTRLSIL.

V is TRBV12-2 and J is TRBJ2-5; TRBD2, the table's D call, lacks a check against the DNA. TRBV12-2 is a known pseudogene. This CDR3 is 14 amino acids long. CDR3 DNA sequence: TGTGCAAGTCGCTTAAAAGCGGGAGTTAAGAGACAGTACTTC. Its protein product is CASRLKAGVKRQYF.

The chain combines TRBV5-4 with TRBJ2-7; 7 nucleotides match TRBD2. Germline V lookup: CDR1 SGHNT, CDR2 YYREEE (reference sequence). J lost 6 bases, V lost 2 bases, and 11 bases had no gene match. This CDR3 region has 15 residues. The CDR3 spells CASSFGGGVPLEQYF. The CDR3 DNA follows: TGTGCCAGCAGCTTCGGCGGGGGAGTCCCCCTCGAGCAGTACTTC.

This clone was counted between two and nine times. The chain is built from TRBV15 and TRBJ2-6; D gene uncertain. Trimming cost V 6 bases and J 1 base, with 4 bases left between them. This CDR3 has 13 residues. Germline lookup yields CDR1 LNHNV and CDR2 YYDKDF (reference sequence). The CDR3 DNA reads TGTGCCACCAGGGAGTCTGGGGCCAACGTCCTGACTTTC. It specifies CATRESGANVLTF.

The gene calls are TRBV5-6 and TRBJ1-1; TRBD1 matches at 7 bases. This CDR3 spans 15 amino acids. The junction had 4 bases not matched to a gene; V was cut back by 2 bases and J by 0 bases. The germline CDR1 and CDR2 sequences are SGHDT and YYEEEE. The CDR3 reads CASSFYRGVNTEAFF. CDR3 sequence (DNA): TGTGCCAGCAGCTTCTACAGGGGTGTGAACACTGAAGCTTTCTTT.

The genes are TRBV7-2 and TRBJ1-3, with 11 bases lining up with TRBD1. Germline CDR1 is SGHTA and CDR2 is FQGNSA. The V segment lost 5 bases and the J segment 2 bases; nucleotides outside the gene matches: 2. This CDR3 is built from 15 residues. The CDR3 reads CASSRTGGPGNTIYF. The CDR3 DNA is TGTGCCAGCAGCCGGACAGGGGGCCCTGGAAACACCATATATTTT.

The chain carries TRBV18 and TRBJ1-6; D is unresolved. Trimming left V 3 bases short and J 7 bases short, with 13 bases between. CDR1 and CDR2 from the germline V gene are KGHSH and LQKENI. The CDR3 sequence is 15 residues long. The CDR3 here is CASSPMIGRNSPLHF. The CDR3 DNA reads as TGTGCCAGCTCACCCATGATCGGGAGGAATTCACCCCTCCACTTT. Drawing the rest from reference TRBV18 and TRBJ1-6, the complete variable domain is NAGVMQNPRHLVRRRGQEARLRCSPMKGHSHVYWYRQLPEEGLKFMVYLQKENIIDESGMPKERFSAEFPKEGPSILRIQQVVRGDSAAYFCASSPMIGRNSPLHFGNGTRLTVT.

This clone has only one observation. CDR3 nucleotides: TGTGCCACCAGTGATATGGGGGCCGGTTCACCCCTCCACTTT. Translated, it gives CATSDMGAGSPLHF. The chain carries TRBV24-1 and TRBJ1-6; a possible D gene is TRBD1 (6 bases). V lost 3 bases, J lost 9 bases, and 11 bases lay in between. The length of the CDR3 is 14 residues. The germline gives CDR1 KGHDR, CDR2 SFDVKD.

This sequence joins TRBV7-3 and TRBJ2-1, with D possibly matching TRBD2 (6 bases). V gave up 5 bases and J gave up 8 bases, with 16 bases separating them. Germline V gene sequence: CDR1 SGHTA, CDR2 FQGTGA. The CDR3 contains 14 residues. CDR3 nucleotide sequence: TGTGCCAGCAGCCCCGGGGGACGTGGCGATGAGCAGTTCTTC. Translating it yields CASSPGGRGDEQFF.

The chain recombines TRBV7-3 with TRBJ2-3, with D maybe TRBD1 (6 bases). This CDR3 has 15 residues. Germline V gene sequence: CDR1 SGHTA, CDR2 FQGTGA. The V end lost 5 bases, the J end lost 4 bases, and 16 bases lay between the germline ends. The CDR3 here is CASSPISGDADTQYF. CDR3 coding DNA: TGTGCCAGCAGCCCAATTTCAGGGGACGCAGATACGCAGTATTTT.

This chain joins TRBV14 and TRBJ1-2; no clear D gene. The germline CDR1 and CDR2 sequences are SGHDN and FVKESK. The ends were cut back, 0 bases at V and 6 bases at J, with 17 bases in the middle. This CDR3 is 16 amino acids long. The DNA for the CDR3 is TGTGCCAGCAGCCAAGAACGCGGCCAGACGTTCCATGGCTACACCTTC. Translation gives CASSQERGQTFHGYTF.

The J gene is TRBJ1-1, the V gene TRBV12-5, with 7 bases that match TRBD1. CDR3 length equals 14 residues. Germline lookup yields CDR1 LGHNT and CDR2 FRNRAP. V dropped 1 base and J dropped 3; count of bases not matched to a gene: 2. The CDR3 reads CASGLGQGDTEAFF. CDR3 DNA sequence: TGTGCTAGTGGTTTGGGACAGGGCGACACTGAAGCTTTCTTT.

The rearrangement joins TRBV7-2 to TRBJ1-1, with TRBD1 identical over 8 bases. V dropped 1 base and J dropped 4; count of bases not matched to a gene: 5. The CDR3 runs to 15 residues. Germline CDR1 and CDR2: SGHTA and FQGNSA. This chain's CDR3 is CASSLGRQGPTEAFF. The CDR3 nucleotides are TGTGCCAGCAGCTTAGGACGACAGGGGCCCACTGAAGCTTTCTTT.

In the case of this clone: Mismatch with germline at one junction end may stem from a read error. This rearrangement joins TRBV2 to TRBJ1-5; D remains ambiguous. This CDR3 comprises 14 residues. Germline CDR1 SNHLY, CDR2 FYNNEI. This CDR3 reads CASSGSVINRPQHF. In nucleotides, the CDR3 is TGTGCCAGCAGTGGTTCTGTAATCAATCGGCCCCAGCATTTT.

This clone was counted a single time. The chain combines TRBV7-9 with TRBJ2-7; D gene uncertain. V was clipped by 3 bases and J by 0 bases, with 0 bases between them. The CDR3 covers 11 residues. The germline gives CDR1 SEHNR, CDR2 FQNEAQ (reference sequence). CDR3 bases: TGTGCCAGCAGCTTCTCCTACGAGCAGTACTTC. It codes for CASSFSYEQYF.

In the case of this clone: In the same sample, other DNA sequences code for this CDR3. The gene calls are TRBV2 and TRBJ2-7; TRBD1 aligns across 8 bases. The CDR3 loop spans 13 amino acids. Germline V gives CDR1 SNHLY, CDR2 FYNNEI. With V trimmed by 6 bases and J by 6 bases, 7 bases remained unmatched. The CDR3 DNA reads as TGTGCCAGCAGAGGACAGGGAGCAGGCGAGCAGTACTTC. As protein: CASRGQGAGEQYF.

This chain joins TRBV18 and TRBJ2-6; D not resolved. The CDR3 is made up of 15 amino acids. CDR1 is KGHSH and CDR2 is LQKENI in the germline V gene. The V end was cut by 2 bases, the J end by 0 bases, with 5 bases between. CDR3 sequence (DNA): TGTGCCAGCTCACCAGTCCCCTCTGGGGCCAACGTCCTGACTTTC. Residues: CASSPVPSGANVLTF.

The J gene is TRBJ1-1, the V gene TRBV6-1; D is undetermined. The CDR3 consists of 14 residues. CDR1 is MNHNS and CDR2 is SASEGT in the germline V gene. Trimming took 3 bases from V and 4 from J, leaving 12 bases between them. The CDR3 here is CASSEAVPGTEAFF. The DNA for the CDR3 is TGTGCCAGCAGTGAGGCTGTTCCGGGCACTGAAGCTTTCTTT.

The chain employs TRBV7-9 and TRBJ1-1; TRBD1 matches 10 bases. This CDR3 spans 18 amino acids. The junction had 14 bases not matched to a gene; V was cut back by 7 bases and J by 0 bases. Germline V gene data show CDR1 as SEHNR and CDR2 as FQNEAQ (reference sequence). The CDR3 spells CASTLTAGTGVLNTEAFF. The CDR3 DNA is TGTGCCAGCACCCTAACCGCCGGGACAGGGGTCCTGAACACTGAAGCTTTCTTT.

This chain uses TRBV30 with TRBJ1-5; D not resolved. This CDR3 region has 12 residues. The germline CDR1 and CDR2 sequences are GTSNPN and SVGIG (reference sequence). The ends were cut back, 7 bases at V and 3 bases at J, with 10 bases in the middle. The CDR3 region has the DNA TGTGCCTCCCCACGAAACAATCAGCCCCAGCATTTT. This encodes CASPRNNQPQHF.

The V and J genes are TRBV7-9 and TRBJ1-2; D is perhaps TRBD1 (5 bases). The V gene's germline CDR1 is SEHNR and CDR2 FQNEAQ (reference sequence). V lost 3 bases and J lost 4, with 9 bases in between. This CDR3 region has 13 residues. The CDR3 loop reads CASSLGLIYGYTF. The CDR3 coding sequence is TGTGCCAGCAGCTTGGGACTGATCTATGGCTACACCTTC.

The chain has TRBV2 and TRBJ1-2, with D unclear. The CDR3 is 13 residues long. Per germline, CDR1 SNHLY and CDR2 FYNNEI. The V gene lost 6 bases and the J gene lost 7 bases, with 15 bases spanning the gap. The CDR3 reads CASRERLGPGYTF. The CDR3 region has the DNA TGTGCCAGCAGGGAAAGACTGGGCCCTGGCTACACCTTC. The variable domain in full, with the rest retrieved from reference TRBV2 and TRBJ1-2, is EPEVTQTPSHQVTQMGQEVILRCVPISNHLYFYWYRQILGQKVEFLVSFYNNEISEKSEIFDDQFSVERPDGSNFTLKIRSTKLEDSAMYFCASRERLGPGYTFGSGTRLTVV.

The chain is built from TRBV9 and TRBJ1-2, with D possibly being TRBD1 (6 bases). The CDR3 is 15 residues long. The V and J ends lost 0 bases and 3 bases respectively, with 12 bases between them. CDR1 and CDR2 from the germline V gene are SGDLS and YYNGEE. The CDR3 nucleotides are TGTGCCAGCAGCGTAGGAGGGGGAGGCGACTATGGCTACACCTTC. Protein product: CASSVGGGGDYGYTF.

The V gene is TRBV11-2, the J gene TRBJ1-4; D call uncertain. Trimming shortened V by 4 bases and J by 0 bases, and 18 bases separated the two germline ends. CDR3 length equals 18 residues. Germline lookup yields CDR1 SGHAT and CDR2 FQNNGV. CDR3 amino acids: CASSSLIARSATNEKLFF. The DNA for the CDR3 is TGTGCCAGCAGCTCACTAATTGCTCGATCTGCAACTAATGAAAAACTGTTTTTT. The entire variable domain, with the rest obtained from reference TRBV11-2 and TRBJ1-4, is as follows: EAGVAQSPRYKIIEKRQSVAFWCNPISGHATLYWYQQILGQGPKLLIQFQNNGVVDDSQLPKDRFSAERLKGVDSTLKIQPAKLEDSAVYLCASSSLIARSATNEKLFFGSGTQLSVL.

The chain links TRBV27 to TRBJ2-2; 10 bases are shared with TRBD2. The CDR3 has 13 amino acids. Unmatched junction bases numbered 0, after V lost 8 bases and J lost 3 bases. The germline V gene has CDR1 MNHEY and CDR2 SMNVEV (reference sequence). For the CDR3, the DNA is TGTGCCAGCGGACTAGCGGACACCGGGGAGCTGTTTTTT. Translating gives CASGLADTGELFF.

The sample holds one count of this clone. CDR3 in amino acids: CASSLERRGYGYTF. The DNA for the CDR3 is TGTGCCAGCAGCTTGGAGCGGCGTGGCTATGGCTACACCTTC. V usage is TRBV5-6 and J usage is TRBJ1-2; D gene ambiguous. CDR1 and CDR2 (germline): SGHDT, YYEEEE. This CDR3 region has 14 residues. V was trimmed by 0 bases and J by 4 bases, leaving 10 bases between them.

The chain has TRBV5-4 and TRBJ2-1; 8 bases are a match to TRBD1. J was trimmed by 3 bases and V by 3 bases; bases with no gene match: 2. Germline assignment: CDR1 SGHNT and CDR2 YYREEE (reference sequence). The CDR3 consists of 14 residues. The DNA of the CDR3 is TGTGCCAGCAGCTCACAGGGGGGCTACAATGAGCAGTTCTTC. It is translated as CASSSQGGYNEQFF.